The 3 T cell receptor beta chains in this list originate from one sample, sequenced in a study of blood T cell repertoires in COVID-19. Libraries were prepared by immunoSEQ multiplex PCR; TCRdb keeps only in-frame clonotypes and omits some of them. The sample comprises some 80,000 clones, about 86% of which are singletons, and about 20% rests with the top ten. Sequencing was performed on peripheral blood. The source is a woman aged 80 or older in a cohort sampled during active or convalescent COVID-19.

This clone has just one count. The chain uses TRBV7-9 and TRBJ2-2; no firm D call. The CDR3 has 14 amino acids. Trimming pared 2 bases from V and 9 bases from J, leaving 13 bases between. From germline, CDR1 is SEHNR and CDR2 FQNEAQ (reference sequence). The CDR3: CASSLFSQARELFF. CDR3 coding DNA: TGTGCCAGCAGCTTATTTTCCCAAGCCCGGGAGCTGTTTTTT. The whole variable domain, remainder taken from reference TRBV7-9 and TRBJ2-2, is DTGVSQNPRHKITKRGQNVTFRCDPISEHNRLYWYRQTLGQGPEFLTYFQNEAQLEKSRLLSDRFSAERPKGSFSTLEIQRTEQGDSAMYLCASSLFSQARELFFGEGSRLTVL.

As DNA, the CDR3 is TGTGCCAGCACCGCGGGCAGGAACACTGAAGCTTTCTTT. Its translation: CASTAGRNTEAFF. This chain uses TRBV12-3 or TRBV12-4 with TRBJ1-1, with D hard to call. This CDR3 is 13 amino acids long. The germline V and J ends were trimmed by 7 bases and 1 base, with 10 bases remaining between them.

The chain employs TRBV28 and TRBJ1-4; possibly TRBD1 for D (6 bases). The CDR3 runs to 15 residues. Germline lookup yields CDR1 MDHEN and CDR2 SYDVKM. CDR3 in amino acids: CDSGQGKGLNEKLFF. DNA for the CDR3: TGTGATTCGGGGCAGGGGAAGGGCCTAAATGAAAAACTGTTTTTT.